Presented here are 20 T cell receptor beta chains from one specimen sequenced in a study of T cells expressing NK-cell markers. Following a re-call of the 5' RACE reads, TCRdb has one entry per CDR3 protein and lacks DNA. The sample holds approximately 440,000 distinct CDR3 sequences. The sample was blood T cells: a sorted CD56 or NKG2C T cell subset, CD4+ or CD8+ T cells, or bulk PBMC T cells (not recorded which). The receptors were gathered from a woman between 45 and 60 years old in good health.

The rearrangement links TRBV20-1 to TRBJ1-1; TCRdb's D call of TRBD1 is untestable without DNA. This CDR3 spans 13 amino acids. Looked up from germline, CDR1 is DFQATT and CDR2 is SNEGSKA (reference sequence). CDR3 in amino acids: CSARVGGLTEAFF.

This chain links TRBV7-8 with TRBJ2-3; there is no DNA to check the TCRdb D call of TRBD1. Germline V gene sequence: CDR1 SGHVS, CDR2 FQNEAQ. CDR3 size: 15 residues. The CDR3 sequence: CASSARDRSTDTQYF.

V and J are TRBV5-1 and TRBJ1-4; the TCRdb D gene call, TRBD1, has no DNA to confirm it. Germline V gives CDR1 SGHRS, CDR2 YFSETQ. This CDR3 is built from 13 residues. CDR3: CASSYRGNEKLFF.

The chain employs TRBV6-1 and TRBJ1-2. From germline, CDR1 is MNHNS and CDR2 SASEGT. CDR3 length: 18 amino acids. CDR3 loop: CASSEETAGDFYAYGYTF.

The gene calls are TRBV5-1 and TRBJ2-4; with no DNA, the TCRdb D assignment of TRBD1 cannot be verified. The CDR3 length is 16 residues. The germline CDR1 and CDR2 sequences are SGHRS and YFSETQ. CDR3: CASSLVPLKGENIQYF.

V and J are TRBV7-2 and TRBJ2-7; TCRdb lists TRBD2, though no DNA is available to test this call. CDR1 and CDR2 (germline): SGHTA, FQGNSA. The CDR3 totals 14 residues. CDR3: CASSLEGLGGEQYF.

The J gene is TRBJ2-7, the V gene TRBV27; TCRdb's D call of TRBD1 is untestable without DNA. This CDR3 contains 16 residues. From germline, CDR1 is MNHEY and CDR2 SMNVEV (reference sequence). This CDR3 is CASSLITGGGSYEQYF.

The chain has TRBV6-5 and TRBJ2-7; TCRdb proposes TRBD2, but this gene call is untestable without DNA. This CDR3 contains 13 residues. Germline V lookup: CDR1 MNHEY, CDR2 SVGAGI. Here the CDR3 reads CATSGRPQGEQYF.

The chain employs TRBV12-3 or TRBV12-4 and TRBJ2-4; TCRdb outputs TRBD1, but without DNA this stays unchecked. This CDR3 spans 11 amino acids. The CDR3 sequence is CASSRGPIQYF.

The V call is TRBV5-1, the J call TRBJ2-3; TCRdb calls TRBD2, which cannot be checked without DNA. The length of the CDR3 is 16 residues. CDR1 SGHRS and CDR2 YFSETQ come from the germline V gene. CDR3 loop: CASSPALAGRTDTQYF.

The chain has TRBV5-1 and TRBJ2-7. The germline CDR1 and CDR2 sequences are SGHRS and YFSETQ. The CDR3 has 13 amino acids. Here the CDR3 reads CASSWPRGREQYF. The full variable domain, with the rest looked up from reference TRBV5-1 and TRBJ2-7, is KAGVTQTPRYLIKTRGQQVTLSCSPISGHRSVSWYQQTPGQGLQFLFEYFSETQRNKGNFPGRFSGRQFSNSRSEMNVSTLELGDSALYLCASSWPRGREQYFGPGTRLTVT.

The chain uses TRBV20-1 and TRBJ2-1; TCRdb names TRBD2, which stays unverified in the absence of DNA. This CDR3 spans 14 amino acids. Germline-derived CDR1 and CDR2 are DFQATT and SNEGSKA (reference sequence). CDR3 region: CSARSGEGIYEQFF.

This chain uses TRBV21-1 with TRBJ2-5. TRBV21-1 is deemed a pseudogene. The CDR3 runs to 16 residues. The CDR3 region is CASSNDLSVLHAAQYF.

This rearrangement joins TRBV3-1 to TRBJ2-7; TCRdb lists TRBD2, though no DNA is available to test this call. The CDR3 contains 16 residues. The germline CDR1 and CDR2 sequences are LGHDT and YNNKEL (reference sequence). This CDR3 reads CASSQASRTRSYEQYF.

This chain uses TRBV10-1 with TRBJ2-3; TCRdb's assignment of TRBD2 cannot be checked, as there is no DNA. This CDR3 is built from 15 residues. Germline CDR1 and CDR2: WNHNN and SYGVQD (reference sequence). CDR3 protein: CASNRGLAGFHTQYF.

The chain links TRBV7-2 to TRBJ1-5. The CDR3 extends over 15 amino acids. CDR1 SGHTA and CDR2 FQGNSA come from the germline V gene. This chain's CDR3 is CASSLRALGNQPQHF.

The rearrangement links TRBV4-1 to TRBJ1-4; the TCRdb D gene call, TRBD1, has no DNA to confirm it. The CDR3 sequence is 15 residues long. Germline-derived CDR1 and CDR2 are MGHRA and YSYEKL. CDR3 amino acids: CASSQTGTSNEKLFF.

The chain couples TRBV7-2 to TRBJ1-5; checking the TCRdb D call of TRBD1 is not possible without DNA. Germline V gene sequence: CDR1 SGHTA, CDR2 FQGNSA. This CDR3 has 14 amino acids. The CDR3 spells CASSLRRGNQPQHF.

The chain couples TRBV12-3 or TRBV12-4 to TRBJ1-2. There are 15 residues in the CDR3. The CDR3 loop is CASSLGREENYGYTF.

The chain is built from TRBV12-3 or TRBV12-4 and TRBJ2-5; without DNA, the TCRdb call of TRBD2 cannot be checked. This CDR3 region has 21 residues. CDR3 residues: CASSSPGLAGGPSGEGKTQYF.